This is a list of T cell receptor beta chains from one sample in a study of blood T cell repertoires in COVID-19. Assay: immunoSEQ multiplex PCR; the TCRdb copy retains only in-frame clones and omits some. The data contain about 160,000 clones, 75% to 90% of them singletons. Material: PBMCs or T cells enriched from blood (not recorded which). The receptor set was obtained from a woman aged 55-70 years who had recovered from COVID-19. The CDR3 runs from the conserved cysteine through the conserved F or W. Fields, in order: clone size, V gene, J gene, D gene, CDR3 DNA, CDR3 protein. The D gene is left open where the match is weak. Not every row has a clone size; where given, it reads once, few, many or a size class.

clone size: .
V gene: TRBV14
J gene: TRBJ1-2
D gene: TRBD1
CDR3 DNA: TGTGCCAGCAGCCAAGACGCTGCAGGGGGCTATGGCTACACCTTC
CDR3 protein: CASSQDAAGGYGYTF

clone size: .
V gene: TRBV11-2
J gene: TRBJ1-3
D gene: .
CDR3 DNA: TGTGCCAGCAGCTTAGCCCCTAGCTCTGGAAACACCATATATTTT
CDR3 protein: CASSLAPSSGNTIYF

clone size: .
V gene: TRBV16
J gene: TRBJ1-1
D gene: .
CDR3 DNA: TGTGCCAGCAGCCAATCGACTATGCAGATTGAAGCTTTCTTT
CDR3 protein: CASSQSTMQIEAFF

clone size: .
V gene: TRBV5-4
J gene: TRBJ2-5
D gene: .
CDR3 DNA: TGTGCCAGCAGCCCAAGCACAGACCACGAGACCCAGTACTTC
CDR3 protein: CASSPSTDHETQYF

clone size: .
V gene: TRBV10-3
J gene: TRBJ2-2
D gene: .
CDR3 DNA: TGTGCCATCAGGGGCCCCGGGCGGACACCCAATACCGCGAACACCGGGGAGCTGTTTTTT
CDR3 protein: CAIRGPGRTPNTANTGELFF

clone size: .
V gene: TRBV2
J gene: TRBJ2-5
D gene: TRBD1
CDR3 DNA: TGTGCCAGCAGTGAACAGGGGGCGAGGGGGGAGACCCAGTACTTC
CDR3 protein: CASSEQGARGETQYF

clone size: .
V gene: TRBV2
J gene: TRBJ2-7
D gene: TRBD1
CDR3 DNA: TGTGCCAGCAGAGGACAGGACCTTGGGCAGTACTTC
CDR3 protein: CASRGQDLGQYF

clone size: .
V gene: TRBV18
J gene: TRBJ2-5
D gene: TRBD1
CDR3 DNA: TGTGCCAGCTCACCAGGGACAGGCCAGACCCAGTACTTC
CDR3 protein: CASSPGTGQTQYF

clone size: .
V gene: TRBV2
J gene: TRBJ2-7
D gene: .
CDR3 DNA: TGTGCCAGCAAGGAGTCTGTTTCCTACGAGCAGTACTTC
CDR3 protein: CASKESVSYEQYF

clone size: .
V gene: TRBV27
J gene: TRBJ1-2
D gene: .
CDR3 DNA: TGTGCCAGCAGTTTATCTTCAGGGTTAGGTTATGGCTACACCTTC
CDR3 protein: CASSLSSGLGYGYTF

clone size: .
V gene: TRBV9
J gene: TRBJ2-1
D gene: .
CDR3 DNA: .
CDR3 protein: CASSVGTGTSSFF

clone size: .
V gene: TRBV5-1
J gene: TRBJ1-2
D gene: .
CDR3 DNA: TGCGCCAGCAGCTTGGAAGGAGAAGGGAGGAGCTATGGCTACACCTTC
CDR3 protein: CASSLEGEGRSYGYTF

clone size: .
V gene: TRBV2
J gene: TRBJ2-3
D gene: TRBD2
CDR3 DNA: TGTGCCAGCAGAGAGGGGAGGGGAGCGGGGGTTGTGTATTTT
CDR3 protein: CASREGRGAGVVYF

clone size: .
V gene: TRBV14
J gene: TRBJ2-4
D gene: .
CDR3 DNA: TGTGCCAGCAGCCTCATTGGGGGGGCTAGCCAGTACTTC
CDR3 protein: CASSLIGGASQYF

clone size: .
V gene: TRBV21-1
J gene: TRBJ1-1
D gene: .
CDR3 DNA: TGTGCCAGCAGCAAACAAGAGGACACCATGAACACTGAAGCTTTCTTT
CDR3 protein: CASSKQEDTMNTEAFF

clone size: .
V gene: TRBV3-1/TRBV3-2
J gene: TRBJ2-7
D gene: TRBD2
CDR3 DNA: TGTGCCAGCAGCAACAGCGGGGGGGCCTACGAGCAGTACTTC
CDR3 protein: CASSNSGGAYEQYF

clone size: .
V gene: TRBV3-1/TRBV3-2
J gene: TRBJ2-7
D gene: TRBD1
CDR3 DNA: TGTGCCAGCAGCGTGGGGACAGGGGATGCAGTGAAAAACGAGCAGTACTTC
CDR3 protein: CASSVGTGDAVKNEQYF

clone size: .
V gene: TRBV5-1
J gene: TRBJ2-3
D gene: TRBD1
CDR3 DNA: TGCGCCAGCAGCGGGACAGGGGTTAGCACAGATACGCAGTATTTT
CDR3 protein: CASSGTGVSTDTQYF

clone size: .
V gene: TRBV19
J gene: TRBJ2-7
D gene: .
CDR3 DNA: TGTGCCAGTAGTAGATCCTCAGGGGCCTACGAGCAGTACTTC
CDR3 protein: CASSRSSGAYEQYF

clone size: once
V gene: TRBV4-1
J gene: TRBJ2-7
D gene: TRBD1
CDR3 DNA: TGCGCCAGCAGCCAAGACCCGGGACAGGGGCGCGAGCAGTACTTC
CDR3 protein: CASSQDPGQGREQYF

clone size: .
V gene: TRBV12-3/TRBV12-4
J gene: TRBJ1-6
D gene: .
CDR3 DNA: TGTGCCAGCAAACTAGCGGGGGGGACACCCCTCCACTTT
CDR3 protein: CASKLAGGTPLHF

clone size: .
V gene: TRBV2
J gene: TRBJ2-5
D gene: TRBD2
CDR3 DNA: TGTGCCAGCAGTGAACCCCTACGGGGGGGCCGAGAGACCCAGTACTTC
CDR3 protein: CASSEPLRGGRETQYF